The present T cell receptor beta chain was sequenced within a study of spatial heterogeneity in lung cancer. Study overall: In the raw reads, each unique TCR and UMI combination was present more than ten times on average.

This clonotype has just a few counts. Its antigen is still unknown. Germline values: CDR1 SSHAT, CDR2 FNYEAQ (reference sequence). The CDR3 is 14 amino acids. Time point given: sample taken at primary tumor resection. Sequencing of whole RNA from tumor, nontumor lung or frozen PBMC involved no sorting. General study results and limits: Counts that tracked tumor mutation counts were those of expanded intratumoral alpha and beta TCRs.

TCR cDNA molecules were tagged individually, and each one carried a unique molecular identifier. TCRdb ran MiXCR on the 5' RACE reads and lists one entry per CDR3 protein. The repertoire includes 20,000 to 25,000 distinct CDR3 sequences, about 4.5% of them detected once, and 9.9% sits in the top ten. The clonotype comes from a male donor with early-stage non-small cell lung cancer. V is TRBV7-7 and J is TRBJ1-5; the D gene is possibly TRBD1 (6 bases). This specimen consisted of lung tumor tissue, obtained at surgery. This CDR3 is CVNPRGASNQPQHF. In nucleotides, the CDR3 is TGTGTCAACCCGCGGGGGGCAAGCAATCAGCCCCAGCATTTT.